This T cell receptor (beta chain) was found in a study of OX40 agonist ivuxolimab in advanced cancers. J gave up 7 bases and V 2 bases, and 7 bases lay outside the gene matches. Per germline, CDR1 SGHRS and CDR2 YFSETQ. This CDR3 region has 16 residues. Study-level findings and limits: People who partly responded at 0.1-3.0 mg/kg had some of the least clonal expansion seen. Fewer expanded clones were found on average in CD4+ than in CD8+ T cells.

Some clones are missing from TCRdb's copy, which holds only in-frame ones; the method was immunoSEQ multiplex PCR. Among roughly 110,000 clones listed, around 93% were seen once. Cycle 7 day 1, cycle 4 day 1, and baseline were the timepoints at which blood was sampled. Concerning this clone: The antigen is undetermined.

The clonotype comes from an adult with an advanced solid tumor such as melanoma, head and neck, liver or kidney cancer. The specimen comprised CD4+ or CD8+ T cells sorted from blood, sampled in a trial of the OX40 agonist ivuxolimab. The chain has TRBV5-1 and TRBJ2-1; TRBD1 matches at 12 bases. CDR3 coding DNA: TGCGCCAGCAGCTTATTAGGGACAGGGGGCTCGAATGAGCAGTTCTTC. It codes for CASSLLGTGGSNEQFF.